The sequence of this T cell receptor (beta chain) was determined in a study of cytomegalovirus exposure and HLA in healthy donors. Study as a whole: Within an early data release were about 90 million unique TCRs drawn from HLA-typed donors.

This CDR3 contains 13 residues. Trimming cost V 6 bases and J 1 base, with 9 bases left between them. Germline loops: CDR1 MNHEY, CDR2 SMNVEV (reference sequence). Study-wide results and limits: An analysis that was carried out later associated 15,000 to 20,000 TCR beta sequences with HLA alleles at 0.05 false discovery rate. Diagnosis of cytomegalovirus status made by the classifier reportedly showed high specificity and sensitivity.

A multiplex PCR was run with 60 Vbeta primers and 13 Jbeta primers. The assay was immunoSEQ multiplex PCR, and TCRdb's table has in-frame clones only and misses some. There are about 130,000 clones in the sample, with around 2.4% held by the top ten. Turning to this clone: Antigen unknown.

This sequence was found in a middle-aged man in good health and CMV-seronegative. Sample: PBMCs. This rearrangement joins TRBV27 to TRBJ1-1; D uncertain. The chain's CDR3 is CASRLQANTEAFF. In DNA, the CDR3 is TGTGCCAGCAGGTTACAAGCGAACACTGAAGCTTTCTTT.